The present TCR beta chain was sequenced within a study of blood T cell repertoires in COVID-19. Study summary: Whether acute or convalescent, the COVID-19 samples came from the United States, Italy and Spain.

Germline V gene data show CDR1 as GTSNPN and CDR2 as SVGIG (reference sequence). V lost 4 bases and J 0 bases, leaving 4 bases between the germline ends. The CDR3 sequence is 12 residues long. In the source study's methods: Reference gene primer amplification gave estimated nucleated cell counts. Measured with immunoSEQ multiplex PCR; TCRdb has only the in-frame clones, and not every one. From that table come the V and J calls and clone size; the DNA was used to work out D and trimming. The data contain 150,000 or so clones, roughly four fifths of them singletons. The chain joins TRBV30 to TRBJ2-1; D is unclear. The TCR originated in a human donor in a cohort sampled during active COVID-19. The sequencing sample was made of peripheral blood. DNA for the CDR3: TGTGCCTGGACAGGCTCCTACAATGAGCAGTTCTTC. As protein: CAWTGSYNEQFF. The whole variable domain, filled in from reference TRBV30 and TRBJ2-1, reads SQTIHQWPATLVQPVGSPLSLECTVEGTSNPNLYWYRQAAGRGLQLLFYSVGIGQISSEVPQNLSASRPQDRQFILSSKKLLLSDSGFYLCAWTGSYNEQFFGPGTRLTVL.